This T cell receptor (beta chain) comes out of a study of control samples from healthy donors and cancer patients. Germline V lookup: CDR1 LGHNA, CDR2 YSLEER. The V end was cut by 4 bases, the J end by 3 bases, with 12 bases between. The CDR3 covers 14 residues. Assay: immunoSEQ multiplex PCR; the TCRdb copy retains only in-frame clones and omits some. Of approximately 60,000 clones in the sample, approximately 85% are singletons; the top ten hold about 5%. The material sequenced was blood. This sequence was found in a man aged 40-55 years in good health. This chain links TRBV4-3 with TRBJ1-1; D not certain. This CDR3 reads CASSPPQRDTEAFF. The CDR3 nucleotides read TGCGCCAGCAGCCCACCCCAGCGGGACACTGAAGCTTTCTTT.